The next 20 T cell receptor beta chains were all read from a single sample in a study of blood T cell repertoires in COVID-19. Clones were sequenced by immunoSEQ multiplex PCR, and TCRdb holds only the in-frame ones, with some missing. The sample shows fewer than 500,000 clones, about 90% of them seen only once. The sample was peripheral blood. These receptors were collected from a man aged 18-30 years with COVID-19, enrolled during active disease.

Written as DNA, the CDR3 is TGTGCCAGCAGCTTAGGGGCTAGCGGGCTTAGCTCCTACAATGAGCAGTTCTTC. Residues: CASSLGASGLSSYNEQFF. The chain links TRBV11-3 to TRBJ2-1; 8 positions agree with TRBD2. This CDR3 contains 18 residues. CDR1 is SGHNT, CDR2 YENEEA, per germline. V was pared by 1 base and J by 0 bases, with 8 bases of the junction left unmatched.

J is TRBJ2-1 and V is TRBV9, with TRBD2 matching over 7 bases. This CDR3 spans 16 amino acids. Germline lookup yields CDR1 SGDLS and CDR2 YYNGEE. V lost 6 bases, J lost 0 bases, and 9 bases stayed unmatched. CDR3 in DNA: TGTGCCAGCACCCCCTCGACTAGCCACTCCTACAATGAGCAGTTCTTC. Its protein product is CASTPSTSHSYNEQFF.

This sequence joins TRBV30 and TRBJ2-3, with a possible D match to TRBD1 (5 bases). Germline V gene data show CDR1 as GTSNPN and CDR2 as SVGIG (reference sequence). V was cut by 3 bases and J by 2 bases, with 12 bases left in between. The CDR3 consists of 14 residues. In DNA, the CDR3 is TGTGCCTGGAGCCCCCTGACAGACACAGATACGCAGTATTTT. It translates to CAWSPLTDTDTQYF.

V usage is TRBV30 and J usage is TRBJ2-1; no clear D. CDR3 length: 14 amino acids. Germline lookup yields CDR1 GTSNPN and CDR2 SVGIG (reference sequence). Trimming pared 4 bases from V and 0 bases from J, leaving 10 bases between. CDR3 in amino acids: CAWTRVHSYNEQFF. The CDR3 DNA reads as TGTGCCTGGACCCGGGTCCACTCCTACAATGAGCAGTTCTTC.

In its sample, this clone was seen a few times. This chain joins TRBV3-1 (or the pseudogene TRBV3-2) and TRBJ1-3; no definite D call. Germline CDR1 reads LGHDT; CDR2 reads YNNKEL (reference sequence). V gave up 1 base and J gave up 0 bases, with 19 bases separating them. This CDR3 spans 19 amino acids. The CDR3 region has the DNA TGTGCCAGCAGCCAAGCCTTCTCCTGGAGTCTTAGCTCTGGAAACACCATATATTTT. This codes for CASSQAFSWSLSSGNTIYF.

As DNA, the CDR3 is TGTGCCGCCATGGGGCAGGGTGAGACCCAGTACTTC. Its translation is CAAMGQGETQYF. The genes are TRBV6-5 and TRBJ2-5; the D gene is possibly TRBD1 (5 bases). CDR1 and CDR2 from the germline V gene are MNHEY and SVGAGI. CDR3 length: 12 residues. V dropped 11 bases and J dropped 5 bases, with 15 bases sitting between them.

The rearrangement uses TRBV5-5 and TRBJ2-7; the match to TRBD2 covers 9 bases. Germline values: CDR1 SGHKS, CDR2 YYEKEE (reference sequence). The V and J ends lost 4 bases and 1 base, in that order; junction bases with no gene match: 3. The CDR3 sequence is 14 residues long. The CDR3 bases are TGTGCCAGCAGCCAGCGGGAGGAGTCCTACGAGCAGTACTTC. Translation: CASSQREESYEQYF.

The rearrangement uses TRBV5-1 and TRBJ1-1; D perhaps matches TRBD1 (5 bases). The CDR3 is 16 amino acids. Per germline, CDR1 SGHRS and CDR2 YFSETQ. V lost 3 bases and J 4 bases, leaving 19 bases between the germline ends. CDR3 sequence reads: CASSSPWGEGGTEAFF. CDR3 DNA: TGCGCCAGCAGCTCCCCCTGGGGGGAAGGAGGCACTGAAGCTTTCTTT.

The rearrangement links TRBV27 to TRBJ1-6; D unclear. The CDR3 has 14 amino acids. Germline assignment: CDR1 MNHEY and CDR2 SMNVEV (reference sequence). Trimming took off 2 bases at V and 6 bases at J, with 8 bases between the two ends. CDR3 residues: CASSLGLFNSPLHF. The CDR3 DNA is TGTGCCAGCAGTTTAGGCCTTTTTAATTCACCCCTCCACTTT.

V and J are TRBV19 and TRBJ1-1; TRBD1 aligns across 9 bases. The CDR3 consists of 15 residues. Germline V gene sequence: CDR1 LNHDA, CDR2 SQIVND (reference sequence). After removal of 3 bases from V and 4 bases from J, the junction contained 6 bases not matched to a gene. In nucleotides, the CDR3 is TGTGCCAGTAGTATCCCGGACAGGGGAGGCACTGAAGCTTTCTTT. Translated: CASSIPDRGGTEAFF.

This clone was observed a single time. The rearrangement uses TRBV6-5 and TRBJ2-7; tentative D call: TRBD1 (5 bases). Trimming took off 4 bases at V and 4 bases at J, with 14 bases between the two ends. The CDR3 is 14 amino acids. Germline CDR1 MNHEY, CDR2 SVGAGI. DNA for the CDR3: TGTGCCAGCAGTTTAAAGCCCCAGGGATACGAGCAGTACTTC. This encodes CASSLKPQGYEQYF.

With respect to this clone: Other DNA sequences from this sample encode an identical CDR3 as well. V is TRBV2 and J is TRBJ1-5, with TRBD1 identical over 8 bases. V lost 4 bases and J lost 2; bases outside the gene matches: 4. There are 15 residues in the CDR3. The germline V gene has CDR1 SNHLY and CDR2 FYNNEI. CDR3 nucleotides: TGTGCCAGCAGTGTTGACAGGGGCGGCAATCAGCCCCAGCATTTT. It translates to CASSVDRGGNQPQHF.

This chain joins TRBV6-5 and TRBJ1-6, with 8 bases aligning to TRBD1. The V gene's germline CDR1 is MNHEY and CDR2 SVGAGI. The V segment lost 4 bases and the J segment 10 bases; nucleotides outside the gene matches: 6. This CDR3 has 14 residues. As DNA, the CDR3 is TGTGCCAGCAGTTTCATGACAGGGGAGTCACCCCTCCACTTT. It specifies CASSFMTGESPLHF.

The genes are TRBV9 and TRBJ1-2; 7 nucleotides align to TRBD1. In germline, CDR1 is SGDLS, CDR2 YYNGEE. V was clipped by 0 bases and J by 8 bases; unmatched bases: 10. The CDR3 runs to 15 residues. The CDR3 nucleotides are TGTGCCAGCAGCGTAGCAGCGGGCAGGGGGGAAGGCTACACCTTC. Protein sequence: CASSVAAGRGEGYTF.

The rearrangement joins TRBV11-3 to TRBJ2-7; 12 nucleotides align to TRBD1. With V trimmed by 5 bases and J by 4 bases, 3 bases remained unmatched. The CDR3 contains 14 residues. CDR1 and CDR2 from the germline V gene are SGHNT and YENEEA. The CDR3 nucleotides are TGTGCCAGCAGCCAGGGACAGGGGGCGTACGAGCAGTACTTC. This translates into CASSQGQGAYEQYF.

In DNA, the CDR3 is TGTGCCAGCAGCTTCAGGACAGGGATATTCCCCGGGGAGCTGTTTTTT. This translates into CASSFRTGIFPGELFF. V gene TRBV11-2 combines with J gene TRBJ2-2; 8 nucleotides align to TRBD1. J gave up 6 bases and V 3 bases, and 9 bases lay outside the gene matches. CDR1 and CDR2 from the germline V gene are SGHAT and FQNNGV. The CDR3 sequence is 16 residues long.

This clone was seen a handful of times. The chain carries TRBV2 and TRBJ2-2; 10 nucleotides agree with TRBD2. The CDR3 is 16 residues long. With V trimmed by 8 bases and J by 4 bases, 10 bases remained unmatched. The germline gives CDR1 SNHLY, CDR2 FYNNEI. This CDR3 is CASYDGTSGITGELFF. The CDR3 DNA reads as TGTGCCAGCTATGATGGAACTAGCGGGATCACCGGGGAGCTGTTTTTT.

In DNA, the CDR3 is TGTGCCACCAGTGATGGGACTAGCGGCACAGATACGCAGTATTTT. Translation gives CATSDGTSGTDTQYF. J is TRBJ2-3 and V is TRBV24-1; 10 bases agree with TRBD2. Trimming at V came to 3 bases and at J to 1 base, leaving 0 bases not matched to a gene. The germline CDR1 and CDR2 sequences are KGHDR and SFDVKD. The CDR3 runs to 15 residues.

The chain has TRBV4-1 and TRBJ1-2; D gene ambiguous. Germline values: CDR1 MGHRA, CDR2 YSYEKL. CDR3 length: 16 residues. Trimming took 0 bases from V and 3 from J, leaving 14 bases between them. The CDR3: CASSQDYPGSYYGYTF. CDR3 DNA sequence: TGCGCCAGCAGCCAAGATTACCCGGGGAGTTACTATGGCTACACCTTC.

The gene calls are TRBV2 and TRBJ2-7; 13 nucleotides match TRBD2. V gave up 0 bases and J gave up 12 bases; unmatched junction bases: 5. Per germline, CDR1 SNHLY and CDR2 FYNNEI. This CDR3 has 14 residues. The CDR3 spells CASSEALTSGRTYF. DNA for the CDR3: TGTGCCAGCAGTGAAGCCCTGACTAGCGGGAGGACGTACTTC.